The 26 T cell receptor beta chains given below trace back to one sample, sequenced in a study of technical replicates of blood from a handful of donors. Clones were read by immunoSEQ multiplex PCR, and TCRdb kept only the in-frame ones, dropping some. The sample lists about 74,000 clones, approximately 90% seen once, with about 0.41% in the top ten. Sequencing input: T cells isolated from PBMCs. These TCRs come from a human donor in good health.

CDR3 DNA: TGTGCCAGCAGTGAACAGGGGCAAGCTTTCTTT. This sequence encodes CASSEQGQAFF. The rearrangement links TRBV2 to TRBJ1-1, with a weak D call TRBD1 (6 bases). This CDR3 has 11 residues. The germline gives CDR1 SNHLY, CDR2 FYNNEI. Trimming removed 2 bases at V and 9 bases at J, with 7 bases between. Full variable domain (rest looked up from reference TRBV2 and TRBJ1-1): EPEVTQTPSHQVTQMGQEVILRCVPISNHLYFYWYRQILGQKVEFLVSFYNNEISEKSEIFDDQFSVERPDGSNFTLKIRSTKLEDSAMYFCASSEQGQAFFGQGTRLTVV.

This chain connects TRBV18 to TRBJ1-1; 9 bases agree with TRBD1. V was pared by 3 bases and J by 0 bases, with 5 bases of the junction left unmatched. CDR1 is KGHSH, CDR2 LQKENI, per germline. The CDR3 sequence is 16 residues long. The CDR3 region has the DNA TGTGCCAGCTCACCGGGACAGGGCCTAATGAACACTGAAGCTTTCTTT. It is translated as CASSPGQGLMNTEAFF.

This clone appeared many times. V and J are TRBV4-2 and TRBJ2-1, with D possibly TRBD1 on 5 matching bases. Trimming cost V 1 base and J 8 bases, with 9 bases left between them. CDR3 size: 13 residues. Germline CDR1 is LGHNA and CDR2 is YNFKEQ. The CDR3 sequence: CASSQGQRDEQFF. The CDR3 nucleotides are TGTGCCAGCAGCCAAGGACAGCGAGATGAGCAGTTCTTC.

CDR3 DNA: TGTGCCAGCTGTACAGGGAAAACTAATGAAAAACTGTTTTTT. Protein sequence: CASCTGKTNEKLFF. The rearrangement uses TRBV2 and TRBJ1-4; the D gene is possibly TRBD1 (6 bases). The CDR3 loop spans 14 amino acids. Per germline, CDR1 SNHLY and CDR2 FYNNEI. V lost 8 bases to trimming and J lost 1 base, with 11 bases between them.

This sequence joins TRBV7-8 and TRBJ1-5; D is ambiguous. Germline CDR1 reads SGHVS; CDR2 reads FQNEAQ. V shed 1 base and J shed 1 base, with 5 bases lying between them. CDR3 length equals 14 residues. DNA for the CDR3: TGTGCCAGCAGCTTAGGGCAAAGCAATCAGCCCCAGCATTTT. It translates to CASSLGQSNQPQHF.

The gene calls are TRBV12-5 and TRBJ1-1; D not resolved. Germline-derived CDR1 and CDR2 are LGHNT and FRNRAP. The CDR3 totals 15 residues. The ends were cut back, 2 bases at V and 4 bases at J, with 14 bases in the middle. DNA of the CDR3: TGTGCTAGTGGTTTGTCCAGAGGGATTGGCACTGAAGCTTTCTTT. Translation gives CASGLSRGIGTEAFF.

The chain recombines TRBV25-1 with TRBJ2-7; TRBD2 aligns across 7 bases. Germline trimming cut 8 bases from V and 4 bases from J; bases unmatched to any gene: 8. There are 13 residues in the CDR3. Germline values: CDR1 MGHDK, CDR2 SYGVNS. Written as DNA, the CDR3 is TGTGCCAGCGGCCCCGGGACTATATACGAGCAGTACTTC. The encoded protein is CASGPGTIYEQYF.

The CDR3 sequence: CASSPLADNEQFF. CDR3 nucleotide sequence: TGTGCCAGCAGTCCACTAGCGGACAATGAGCAGTTCTTC. This chain connects TRBV6-1 to TRBJ2-1; 8 bases line up with TRBD2. The CDR3 runs 13 residues. V was clipped by 5 bases and J by 5 bases; unmatched bases: 2. Germline lookup yields CDR1 MNHNS and CDR2 SASEGT.

This chain joins TRBV18 and TRBJ2-7; TRBD1 aligns across 10 bases. This CDR3 is 15 amino acids long. Trimming took 2 bases from V and 1 from J; bases not matched to a gene: 2. Germline loops: CDR1 KGHSH, CDR2 LQKENI. The CDR3 here is CASSPGTGVSYEQYF. The CDR3 DNA is TGTGCCAGCTCACCAGGGACAGGGGTGTCCTACGAGCAGTACTTC.

The chain employs TRBV19 and TRBJ1-2; D is perhaps TRBD1 (5 bases). This CDR3 has 10 amino acids. Trimming shortened V by 10 bases and J by 4 bases, and 7 bases separated the two germline ends. Germline lookup yields CDR1 LNHDA and CDR2 SQIVND (reference sequence). The CDR3, as DNA: TGTGCCACAGACAGCTATGGCTACACCTTC. As protein: CATDSYGYTF. The entire variable domain, with the rest obtained from reference TRBV19 and TRBJ1-2, is as follows: DGGITQSPKYLFRKEGQNVTLSCEQNLNHDAMYWYRQDPGQGLRLIYYSQIVNDFQKGDIAEGYSVSREKKESFPLTVTSAQKNPTAFYLCATDSYGYTFGSGTRLTVV.

This chain connects TRBV27 to TRBJ1-1; D possibly corresponds to TRBD1 (5 bases). V lost 4 bases and J lost 0, with 9 bases in between. This CDR3 has 14 residues. Germline loops: CDR1 MNHEY, CDR2 SMNVEV (reference sequence). CDR3 DNA: TGTGCCAGCAGTTGGAGGGGCATGAACACTGAAGCTTTCTTT. Its protein product is CASSWRGMNTEAFF.

The chain couples TRBV2 to TRBJ1-2, with TRBD1 as a possible D gene (5 bases). This CDR3 is 15 amino acids long. The V end was cut by 6 bases, the J end by 5 bases, with 19 bases between. Germline-derived CDR1 and CDR2 are SNHLY and FYNNEI. The DNA of the CDR3 is TGTGCCAGCAGACCGCTGCCTCAGGACATATATGGCTACACCTTC. It specifies CASRPLPQDIYGYTF.

The V call is TRBV19, the J call TRBJ2-7; TRBD2 matches at 11 bases. Germline V gives CDR1 LNHDA, CDR2 SQIVND (reference sequence). J was trimmed by 2 bases and V by 5 bases; bases with no gene match: 5. The CDR3 extends over 15 amino acids. CDR3 residues: CASSLIAGGAYEQYF. CDR3 DNA sequence: TGTGCCAGTAGTTTAATAGCGGGAGGGGCCTACGAGCAGTACTTC.

This chain connects TRBV2 to TRBJ1-1, with 7 bases identical to TRBD1. CDR1 and CDR2 (germline): SNHLY, FYNNEI. CDR3 length: 17 residues. Trimming removed 3 bases from V and 4 bases from J; junction bases left unmatched: 14. CDR3 loop: CASSDDRDGLSGTEAFF. CDR3 bases: TGTGCCAGCAGTGACGACAGGGATGGGTTGTCCGGCACTGAAGCTTTCTTT.

This clone appeared once. This chain links TRBV7-2 with TRBJ2-3; D is undetermined. The CDR3 has 14 residues. Germline loops: CDR1 SGHTA, CDR2 FQGNSA. Trimming took off 4 bases at V and 6 bases at J, with 14 bases between the two ends. CDR3 coding DNA: TGTGCCAGCAGCTACCGTAATAGATACGATACGCAGTATTTT. Its translation is CASSYRNRYDTQYF.

The gene calls are TRBV4-2 and TRBJ2-1; D might be TRBD1 (5 bases). The CDR3 totals 13 residues. Germline V gives CDR1 LGHNA, CDR2 YNFKEQ. The V end lost 3 bases, the J end lost 10 bases, and 13 bases lay between the germline ends. DNA of the CDR3: TGTGCCAGCAGCCAGTTAGGGGCCATAGAGCAGTTCTTC. Protein sequence: CASSQLGAIEQFF.

This chain uses TRBV6-5 with TRBJ2-6, with D maybe TRBD2 (6 bases). Per the germline V gene, CDR1 is MNHEY and CDR2 is SVGAGI. Trimming left V 4 bases short and J 0 bases short, with 7 bases between. The CDR3 has 15 amino acids. The CDR3 region has the DNA TGTGCCAGCAGTTGGCGGGGCTCTGGGGCCAACGTCCTGACTTTC. Amino acids: CASSWRGSGANVLTF.

For the CDR3, the DNA is TGTGCCAGCAGCCGTGGACTAGCGGGAGTCAATGAGCAGTTCTTC. The encoded protein is CASSRGLAGVNEQFF. The chain employs TRBV7-7 and TRBJ2-1; 13 bases agree with TRBD2. Looked up from germline, CDR1 is SSHAT and CDR2 is FNYEAQ (reference sequence). J was trimmed by 6 bases and V by 5 bases; bases with no gene match: 4. The CDR3 length is 15 residues.

The CDR3 bases are TGCGCCAGCAGGGAAGCGGGAGTGACTGAGCAGTACTTC. Translating gives CASREAGVTEQYF. The rearrangement joins TRBV10-2 to TRBJ2-7; 8 bases match TRBD2. There are 13 residues in the CDR3. V was clipped by 6 bases and J by 7 bases; unmatched bases: 8. Germline CDR1 and CDR2: WSHSY and SAAADI.

The chain is built from TRBV23-1 and TRBJ2-7, with a possible D match to TRBD1 (5 bases). TRBV23-1 is noted as an ORF with a role that remains uncertain. The V and J ends lost 1 base and 6 bases respectively, with 19 bases between them. CDR3 length equals 16 residues. The CDR3 sequence: CASSQCFVRVPSEQYF. The CDR3 nucleotides are TGCGCCAGCAGTCAATGTTTCGTCAGGGTCCCCTCCGAGCAGTACTTC.

A single count supports this clone. The J gene is TRBJ1-2, the V gene TRBV28; possibly TRBD1 for D (5 bases). V was pared by 6 bases and J by 10 bases, with 18 bases between. Germline V gene data show CDR1 as MDHEN and CDR2 as SYDVKM. The length of the CDR3 is 13 residues. CDR3 amino acids: CASRNTGLSPYTF. The DNA for the CDR3 is TGTGCCAGCAGAAATACAGGATTAAGTCCCTACACCTTC.

J is TRBJ2-5 and V is TRBV6-4; 9 bases are a match to TRBD1. The germline CDR1 and CDR2 sequences are MRHNA and SNTAGT. The CDR3 loop spans 15 amino acids. After removal of 3 bases from V and 5 bases from J, the junction contained 7 bases not matched to a gene. The CDR3 sequence is CASSETQGAWETQYF. The CDR3 region has the DNA TGTGCCAGCAGTGAAACACAGGGGGCCTGGGAGACCCAGTACTTC.

This clone has just a few counts. The chain couples TRBV28 to TRBJ2-7, with a possible D match to TRBD1 (5 bases). Germline CDR1 is MDHEN and CDR2 is SYDVKM. CDR3 size: 15 residues. Between the trimmed V and J ends, which lost 6 bases and 1 base, there was a span of 16 bases. The CDR3 here is CASSFDSLASYEQYF. As DNA, the CDR3 is TGTGCCAGCAGCTTCGACAGTCTGGCTTCCTACGAGCAGTACTTC. Variable domain in full (rest from reference TRBV28 and TRBJ2-7): DVKVTQSSRYLVKRTGEKVFLECVQDMDHENMFWYRQDPGLGLRLIYFSYDVKMKEKGDIPEGYSVSREKKERFSLILESASTNQTSMYLCASSFDSLASYEQYFGPGTRLTVT.

This chain links TRBV30 with TRBJ1-2, with D uncertain. Germline V CDR1 and CDR2: GTSNPN, SVGIG (reference sequence). The CDR3 runs 12 residues. Trimming took 0 bases from V and 8 from J, leaving 10 bases between them. CDR3 region: CAWSVTYRGYTF. The CDR3 coding sequence is TGTGCCTGGAGTGTAACATACCGAGGCTACACCTTC.

This clone was seen only once. V usage is TRBV30 and J usage is TRBJ2-5; tentatively, D is TRBD1 (5 bases). The CDR3 contains 13 residues. Trimming left V 4 bases short and J 5 bases short, with 14 bases between. CDR1 and CDR2 (germline): GTSNPN, SVGIG (reference sequence). The CDR3 nucleotides read TGTGCCTGGAAATCAAGGGGCCGGGAGACCCAGTACTTC. Amino acids: CAWKSRGRETQYF.

This chain links TRBV9 with TRBJ1-2; 8 bases fit TRBD1. Germline CDR1 is SGDLS and CDR2 is YYNGEE. The trim removed 3 bases at V and 3 bases at J, leaving 4 bases unmatched. The CDR3 consists of 14 residues. The CDR3 protein is CASSGTGGDYGYTF. The CDR3 nucleotides are TGTGCCAGCAGCGGTACAGGGGGTGACTATGGCTACACCTTC.